These 5 T cell receptor beta chains originate from one sample sequenced in a study of OX40 agonist ivuxolimab in advanced cancers. TCRdb's copy holds only in-frame clones and misses some; the assay was immunoSEQ multiplex PCR. The sample consists of around 50,000 clones, about 85% of them appearing once. This sample comprised CD4+ or CD8+ T cells sorted from blood, obtained in a trial of the OX40 agonist ivuxolimab. The receptor set was obtained from an adult with an advanced solid tumor such as melanoma, head and neck, liver or kidney cancer.

This chain uses TRBV5-1 with TRBJ1-2; 11 nucleotides match TRBD1. Germline V gene lookup returns CDR1 SGHRS and CDR2 YFSETQ. Trimming at V came to 0 bases and at J to 5 bases, leaving 6 bases not matched to a gene. The CDR3 runs 16 residues. CDR3 protein: CASSLAWTGGDYGYTF. The CDR3 region has the DNA TGCGCCAGCAGCTTGGCCTGGACAGGGGGCGATTATGGCTACACCTTC.

The chain has TRBV28 and TRBJ1-5; 8 bases line up with TRBD1. Germline lookup yields CDR1 MDHEN and CDR2 SYDVKM. The ends lost 3 bases at V and 3 bases at J; junction bases unmatched: 7. The CDR3 spans 16 residues. In DNA, the CDR3 is TGTGCCAGCAGTTTGTGGGCAGGGGGCAACAATCAGCCCCAGCATTTT. This codes for CASSLWAGGNNQPQHF. Variable domain in full (rest from reference TRBV28 and TRBJ1-5): DVKVTQSSRYLVKRTGEKVFLECVQDMDHENMFWYRQDPGLGLRLIYFSYDVKMKEKGDIPEGYSVSREKKERFSLILESASTNQTSMYLCASSLWAGGNNQPQHFGDGTRLSIL.

The chain has TRBV7-6 and TRBJ2-1; D remains ambiguous. The CDR3 sequence is 14 residues long. Germline V CDR1 and CDR2: SGHVS, FNYEAQ. V gave up 5 bases and J gave up 8 bases, with 16 bases separating them. In nucleotides, the CDR3 is TGTGCCAGCAGCCGATGGGTGGGTGAGGATGAGCAGTTCTTC. Protein sequence: CASSRWVGEDEQFF.

A few counts support this clone. The rearrangement uses TRBV19 and TRBJ2-7; D ambiguous. Germline lookup yields CDR1 LNHDA and CDR2 SQIVND (reference sequence). This CDR3 spans 13 amino acids. V was pared by 1 base and J by 2 bases, with 6 bases between. The CDR3 sequence: CASSIGSTYEQYF. In DNA, the CDR3 is TGTGCCAGTAGTATAGGCAGTACCTACGAGCAGTACTTC.

The CDR3 DNA sequence: TGTGCCAGCAGCCACAAGGGGGCGGGCGGCTACACCTTC. Its protein is CASSHKGAGGYTF. V gene TRBV13 combines with J gene TRBJ1-2; 7 bases are a match to TRBD1. Unmatched junction bases numbered 8, after V lost 5 bases and J lost 8 bases. CDR1 is PRHDT, CDR2 FYEKMQ, per germline (reference sequence). This CDR3 is 13 amino acids long.